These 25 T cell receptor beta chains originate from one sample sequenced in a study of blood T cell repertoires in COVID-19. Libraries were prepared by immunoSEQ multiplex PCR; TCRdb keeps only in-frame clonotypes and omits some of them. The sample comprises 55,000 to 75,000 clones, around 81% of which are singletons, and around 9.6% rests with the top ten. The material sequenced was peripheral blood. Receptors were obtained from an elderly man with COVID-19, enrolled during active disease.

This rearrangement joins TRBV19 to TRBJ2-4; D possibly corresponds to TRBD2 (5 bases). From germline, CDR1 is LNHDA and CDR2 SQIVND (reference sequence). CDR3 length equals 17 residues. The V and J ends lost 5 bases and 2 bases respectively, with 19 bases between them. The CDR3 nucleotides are TGTGCCAGTAGTGCTGACCTGGCAGCGGTAACCAAAAACATTCAGTACTTC. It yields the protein CASSADLAAVTKNIQYF.

CDR3 in DNA: TGCGCCAGCAGTGAGCGGCTAGCGGGGGGATGGGGGACCCAGTACTTC. Its translation: CASSERLAGGWGTQYF. The chain links TRBV10-2 to TRBJ2-5; 11 nucleotides align to TRBD2. Germline V gives CDR1 WSHSY, CDR2 SAAADI. The CDR3 is made up of 16 amino acids. V trimming: 2 bases; J trimming: 7 bases; junction bases outside the gene matches: 9.

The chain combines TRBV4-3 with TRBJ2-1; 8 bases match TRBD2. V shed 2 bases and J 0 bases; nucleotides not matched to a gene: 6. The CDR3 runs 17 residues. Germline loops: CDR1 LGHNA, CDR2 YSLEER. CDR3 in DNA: TGCGCCAGCAGCCAACTTCGGGCGGGAGGCTCCTACAATGAGCAGTTCTTC. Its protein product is CASSQLRAGGSYNEQFF.

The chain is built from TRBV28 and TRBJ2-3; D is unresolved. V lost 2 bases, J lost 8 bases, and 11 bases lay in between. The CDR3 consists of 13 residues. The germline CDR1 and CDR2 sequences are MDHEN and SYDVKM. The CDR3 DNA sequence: TGTGCCAGCAGTTTACTCTCGCGCGGTACGCAGTATTTT. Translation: CASSLLSRGTQYF.

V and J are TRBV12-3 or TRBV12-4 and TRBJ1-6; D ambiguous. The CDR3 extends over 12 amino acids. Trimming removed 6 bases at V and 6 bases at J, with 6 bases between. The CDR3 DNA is TGTGCCAGCAGCCTTATTAATTCACCCCTCCACTTT. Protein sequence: CASSLINSPLHF.

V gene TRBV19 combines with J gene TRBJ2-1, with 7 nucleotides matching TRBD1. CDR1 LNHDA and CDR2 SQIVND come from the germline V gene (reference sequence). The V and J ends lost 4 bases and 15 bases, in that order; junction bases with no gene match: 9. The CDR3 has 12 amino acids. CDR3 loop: CASSTPHRGPFF. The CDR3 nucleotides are TGTGCCAGTAGTACCCCTCACAGGGGTCCGTTCTTC.

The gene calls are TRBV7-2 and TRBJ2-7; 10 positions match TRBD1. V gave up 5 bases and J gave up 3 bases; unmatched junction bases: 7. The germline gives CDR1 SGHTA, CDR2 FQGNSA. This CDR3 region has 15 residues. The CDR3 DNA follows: TGTGCCAGCAGCCCCCGGACAGGGGGGATCTACGAGCAGTACTTC. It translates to CASSPRTGGIYEQYF.

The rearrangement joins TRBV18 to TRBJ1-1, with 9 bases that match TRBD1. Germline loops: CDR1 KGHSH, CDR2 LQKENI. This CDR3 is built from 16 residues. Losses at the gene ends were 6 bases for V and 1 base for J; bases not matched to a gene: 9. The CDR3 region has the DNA TGTGCCAGCTCCCCAAGACAGGGGGACACGAACACTGAAGCTTTCTTT. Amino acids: CASSPRQGDTNTEAFF. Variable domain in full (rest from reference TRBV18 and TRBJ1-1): NAGVMQNPRHLVRRRGQEARLRCSPMKGHSHVYWYRQLPEEGLKFMVYLQKENIIDESGMPKERFSAEFPKEGPSILRIQQVVRGDSAAYFCASSPRQGDTNTEAFFGQGTRLTVV.

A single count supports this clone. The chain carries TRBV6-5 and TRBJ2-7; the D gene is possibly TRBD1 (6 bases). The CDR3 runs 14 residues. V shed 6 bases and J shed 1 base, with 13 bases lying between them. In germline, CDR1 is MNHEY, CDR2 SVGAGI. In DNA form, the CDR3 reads TGTGCCAGCAGCCAGGTAGGGGGTTCCTACGAGCAGTACGTC. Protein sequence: CASSQVGGSYEQYV.

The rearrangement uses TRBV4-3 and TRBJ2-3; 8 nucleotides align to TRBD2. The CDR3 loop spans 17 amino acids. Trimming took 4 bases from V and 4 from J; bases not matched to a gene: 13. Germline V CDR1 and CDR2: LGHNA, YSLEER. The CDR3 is CASSPSNSGSGADTQYF. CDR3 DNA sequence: TGCGCCAGCAGCCCATCCAACAGCGGGAGTGGGGCAGATACGCAGTATTTT.

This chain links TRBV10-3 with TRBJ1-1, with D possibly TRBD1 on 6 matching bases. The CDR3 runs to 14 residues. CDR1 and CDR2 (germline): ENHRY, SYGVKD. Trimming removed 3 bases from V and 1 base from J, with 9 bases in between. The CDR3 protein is CAISDQGTNTEAFF. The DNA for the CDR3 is TGTGCCATCAGTGACCAGGGGACGAACACTGAAGCTTTCTTT.

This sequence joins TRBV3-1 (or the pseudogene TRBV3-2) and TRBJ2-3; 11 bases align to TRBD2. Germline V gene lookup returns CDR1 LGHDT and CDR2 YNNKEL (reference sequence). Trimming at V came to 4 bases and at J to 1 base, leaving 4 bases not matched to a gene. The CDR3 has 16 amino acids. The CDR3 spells CASSLQLAGGTDTQYF. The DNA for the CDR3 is TGTGCCAGCAGCCTCCAACTAGCGGGGGGCACAGATACGCAGTATTTT.

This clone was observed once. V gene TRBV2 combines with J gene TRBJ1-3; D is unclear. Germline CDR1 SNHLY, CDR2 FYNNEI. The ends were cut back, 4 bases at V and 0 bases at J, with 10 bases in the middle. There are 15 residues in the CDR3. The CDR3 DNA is TGTGCCAGCAGTGTGGGCCGCAGCTCTGGAAACACCATATATTTT. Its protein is CASSVGRSSGNTIYF.

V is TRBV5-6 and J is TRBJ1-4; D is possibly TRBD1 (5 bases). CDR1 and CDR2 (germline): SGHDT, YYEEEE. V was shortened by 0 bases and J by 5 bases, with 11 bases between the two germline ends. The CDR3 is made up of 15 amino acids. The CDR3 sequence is CASSLGAGRNEKLFF. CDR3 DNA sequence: TGTGCCAGCAGCTTGGGAGCAGGGAGGAATGAAAAACTGTTTTTT.

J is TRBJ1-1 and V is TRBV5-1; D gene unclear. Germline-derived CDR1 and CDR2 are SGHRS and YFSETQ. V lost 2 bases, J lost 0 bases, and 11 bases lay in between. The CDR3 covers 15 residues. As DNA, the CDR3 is TGCGCCAGCAGCTTACAGTCCCCCATGAACACTGAAGCTTTCTTT. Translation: CASSLQSPMNTEAFF.

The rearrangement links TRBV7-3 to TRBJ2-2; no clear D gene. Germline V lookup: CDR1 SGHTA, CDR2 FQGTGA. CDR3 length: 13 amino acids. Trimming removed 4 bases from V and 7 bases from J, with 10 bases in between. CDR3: CASSSTASGELFF. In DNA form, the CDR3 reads TGTGCCAGCAGCTCAACAGCGAGCGGGGAGCTGTTTTTT.

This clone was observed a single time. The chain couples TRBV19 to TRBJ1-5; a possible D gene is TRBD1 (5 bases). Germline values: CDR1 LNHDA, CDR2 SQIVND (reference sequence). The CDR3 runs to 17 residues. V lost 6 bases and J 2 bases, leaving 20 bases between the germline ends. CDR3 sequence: CASRPLGATGGNQPQHF. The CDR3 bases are TGTGCCAGTAGGCCTCTTGGGGCGACGGGCGGCAATCAGCCCCAGCATTTT.

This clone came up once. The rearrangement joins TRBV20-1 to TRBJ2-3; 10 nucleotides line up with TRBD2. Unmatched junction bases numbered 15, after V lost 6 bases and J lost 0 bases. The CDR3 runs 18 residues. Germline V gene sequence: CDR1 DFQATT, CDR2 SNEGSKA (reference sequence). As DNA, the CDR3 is TGCAGTGCCAGTGGGATTAGCGGGAGGATCCCTAGCACAGATACGCAGTATTTT. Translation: CSASGISGRIPSTDTQYF.

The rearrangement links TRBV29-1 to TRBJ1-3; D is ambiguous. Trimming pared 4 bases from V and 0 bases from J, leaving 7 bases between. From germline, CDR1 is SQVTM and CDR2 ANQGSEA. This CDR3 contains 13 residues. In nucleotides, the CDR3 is TGCAGCGTTGGGGCGAGCTCTGGAAACACCATATATTTT. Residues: CSVGASSGNTIYF.

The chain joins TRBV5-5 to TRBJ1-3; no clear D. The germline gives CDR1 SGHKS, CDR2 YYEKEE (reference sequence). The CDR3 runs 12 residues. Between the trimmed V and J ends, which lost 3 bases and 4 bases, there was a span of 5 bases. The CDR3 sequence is CASSSGGNTIYF. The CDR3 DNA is TGTGCCAGCAGCTCGGGGGGAAACACCATATATTTT.

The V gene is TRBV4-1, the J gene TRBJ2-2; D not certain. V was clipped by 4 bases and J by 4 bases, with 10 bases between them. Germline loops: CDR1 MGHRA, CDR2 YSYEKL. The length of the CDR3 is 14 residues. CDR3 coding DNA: TGCGCCAGCAGCCTGGGCCCGTCCACCGGGGAGCTGTTTTTT. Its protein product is CASSLGPSTGELFF.

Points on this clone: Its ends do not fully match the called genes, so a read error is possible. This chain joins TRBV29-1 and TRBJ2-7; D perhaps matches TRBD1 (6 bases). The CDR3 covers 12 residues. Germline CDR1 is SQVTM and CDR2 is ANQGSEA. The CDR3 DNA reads TGTAAGGTGGGGACATGGCTCTGCGAGCAGTACTTC. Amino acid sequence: CKVGTWLCEQYF.

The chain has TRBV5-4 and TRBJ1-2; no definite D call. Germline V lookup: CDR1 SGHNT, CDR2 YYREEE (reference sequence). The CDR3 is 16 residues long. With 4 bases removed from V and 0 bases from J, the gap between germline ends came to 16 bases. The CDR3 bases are TGTGCCAGCAGCCGAGAGGGTGGCAGGACTAACTATGGCTACACCTTC. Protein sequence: CASSREGGRTNYGYTF. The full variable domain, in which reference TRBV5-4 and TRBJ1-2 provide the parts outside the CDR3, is ETGVTQSPTHLIKTRGQQVTLRCSSQSGHNTVSWYQQALGQGPQFIFQYYREEENGRGNFPPRFSGLQFPNYSSELNVNALELDDSALYLCASSREGGRTNYGYTFGSGTRLTVV.

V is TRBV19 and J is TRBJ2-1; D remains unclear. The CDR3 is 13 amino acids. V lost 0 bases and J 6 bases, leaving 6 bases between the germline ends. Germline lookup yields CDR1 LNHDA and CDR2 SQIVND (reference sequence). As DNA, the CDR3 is TGTGCCAGTAGTATAGAATACACCAATGAGCAGTTCTTC. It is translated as CASSIEYTNEQFF.

CDR3 loop: CASSGGQGSQPQHF. The DNA of the CDR3 is TGTGCCAGCAGCGGGGGACAGGGGAGTCAGCCCCAGCATTTT. The J gene is TRBJ1-5, the V gene TRBV9, with 10 bases identical to TRBD1. Losses at the gene ends were 3 bases for V and 6 bases for J; bases not matched to a gene: 3. The CDR3 extends over 14 amino acids. The germline V gene has CDR1 SGDLS and CDR2 YYNGEE.